These 15 T cell receptor beta chains came from one sample sequenced in a study of regulatory T cells in long-lasting Graves disease. Time point of the sample: newly diagnosed GD, antithyroid drugs for less than 3 months. There was RNA extracted from PBMCs, and the TCR library was made from it. CDR3 regions were amplified by Arm-PCR using iRepertoire HTBI primers to build TCR beta libraries. TCRdb used MiXCR to reprocess the multiplex PCR reads, holding one entry per CDR3 protein. The data hold about 420,000 distinct CDR3 sequences, with 15% to 20% observed a single time. In addition, the sample was reused for a study of T cells in Graves' hyperthyroidism and ophthalmopathy.

This sample comprised peripheral blood mononuclear cells (PBMCs), obtained at new diagnosis, from a patient treated with antithyroid drugs. The receptors come from a woman aged 18-29 years with Graves disease.

The sample holds a few counts of this clonotype. This chain links TRBV4-3 with TRBJ1-5, with D perhaps matching TRBD1 (5 bases). The CDR3 length is 14 residues. V dropped 2 bases and J dropped 6 bases, with 11 bases sitting between them. CDR1 and CDR2 (germline): LGHNA, YSLEER. CDR3 coding DNA: TGCGCCAGCAGCCAACAAACAGGATCTCAGCCCCAGCATTTT. Amino acid sequence: CASSQQTGSQPQHF.

This clonotype was recorded at least ten times. The chain is built from TRBV7-3 and TRBJ2-1; TRBD2 aligns across 7 bases. The germline gives CDR1 SGHTA, CDR2 FQGTGA. After removal of 0 bases from V and 4 bases from J, the junction contained 6 bases not matched to a gene. The CDR3 covers 16 residues. The DNA of the CDR3 is TGTGCCAGCAGCTTAACGCGGGAGAGCGTGTACAATGAGCAGTTCTTC. Protein: CASSLTRESVYNEQFF.

This clonotype was counted ten times or more. This chain links TRBV7-3 with TRBJ2-1; D is ambiguous. V was cut by 2 bases and J by 2 bases, with 7 bases left in between. This CDR3 comprises 14 residues. The germline V gene has CDR1 SGHTA and CDR2 FQGTGA. The CDR3 reads CASSLGPAYNEQFF. The CDR3 nucleotides read TGTGCCAGCAGCTTAGGACCAGCCTACAATGAGCAGTTCTTC.

This chain joins TRBV11-2 and TRBJ2-7; 11 bases are a match to TRBD1. In germline, CDR1 is SGHAT, CDR2 FQNNGV. This CDR3 is built from 19 residues. With 5 bases clipped from V and 3 bases from J, the junction kept 18 bases outside the gene matches. The CDR3 here is CASSAHSLTGQGAIYEQYF. The CDR3 DNA sequence: TGTGCCAGCAGCGCCCACTCACTAACAGGACAGGGGGCAATCTACGAGCAGTACTTC.

This clonotype came up many times. This clone may be a read error of a much larger clone one base away. This chain links TRBV9 with TRBJ2-3, with 9 positions matching TRBD1. CDR3 size: 15 residues. The V segment lost 4 bases and the J segment 1 base; nucleotides outside the gene matches: 4. Germline V CDR1 and CDR2: SGDLS, YYNGEE. In nucleotides, the CDR3 is TGTGCCAGCAGCTCCAGGACAGGGGGCACAGATACGCAGTATTTT. Protein: CASSSRTGGTDTQYF.

A remark on this clonotype: It may be a read error: a sequence one base away is much more abundant. The CDR3 loop reads CASSVLQNSNQPRHF. In DNA, the CDR3 is TGTGCCAGCAGTGTCCTACAGAATAGCAATCAGCCCCGGCATTTT. The chain recombines TRBV6-1 with TRBJ1-5, with unresolved D. The CDR3 is 15 amino acids. Per the germline V gene, CDR1 is MNHNS and CDR2 is SASEGT.

In its sample, this clonotype was seen a few times. This chain links TRBV11-2 with TRBJ2-1, with 10 nucleotides matching TRBD2. Germline CDR1 SGHAT, CDR2 FQNNGV. The CDR3 contains 19 residues. V lost 8 bases, J lost 4 bases, and 20 bases stayed unmatched. The CDR3 loop reads CASSPLGPGGLAAYNEQFF. The CDR3 coding sequence is TGTGCCAGCTCACCCCTGGGCCCAGGAGGACTAGCGGCATACAATGAGCAGTTCTTC.

The CDR3 DNA is TGCGCCAGCAGCCAAGATATCGAGCTTGGCAATGAGCAGTTCTTC. Its protein is CASSQDIELGNEQFF. The gene calls are TRBV4-1 and TRBJ2-1; D not resolved. The CDR3 covers 15 residues. CDR1 and CDR2 from the germline V gene are MGHRA and YSYEKL. V shed 0 bases and J shed 6 bases, with 12 bases lying between them.

There are many counts of this clonotype. The chain employs TRBV28 and TRBJ2-1; D may be TRBD1 or TRBD2 (7 bases each). Germline V gene lookup returns CDR1 MDHEN and CDR2 SYDVKM. The CDR3 spans 16 residues. Trimming shortened V by 3 bases and J by 8 bases, and 20 bases separated the two germline ends. The CDR3 protein is CASSLGARGGSDEQFF. CDR3 sequence (DNA): TGTGCCAGCAGTTTGGGGGCCAGGGGGGGTTCGGATGAGCAGTTCTTC.

This chain joins TRBV6-1 and TRBJ1-4; D gene unclear. V dropped 0 bases and J dropped 4 bases, with 0 bases sitting between them. The CDR3 consists of 12 residues. Germline V gives CDR1 MNHNS, CDR2 SASEGT. CDR3 sequence (DNA): TGTGCCAGCAGTGAAGCTAATGAAAAACTGTTTTTT. It yields the protein CASSEANEKLFF.

This chain uses TRBV10-3 with TRBJ2-1, with D hard to call. The length of the CDR3 is 15 residues. Per the germline V gene, CDR1 is ENHRY and CDR2 is SYGVKD. The V gene lost 10 bases and the J gene lost 9 bases, with 25 bases spanning the gap. The CDR3 region has the DNA TGTGCCAGCAGAAGAGATCAGGACCGGTGGACTGAGCAGTTCTTC. Translation gives CASRRDQDRWTEQFF.

J is TRBJ2-5 and V is TRBV29-1; TRBD1 or TRBD2 may be the D gene (5 bases each). With 7 bases removed from V and 7 bases from J, the gap between germline ends came to 19 bases. The length of the CDR3 is 13 residues. Germline V gives CDR1 SQVTM, CDR2 ANQGSEA. The CDR3 is CSARSGRLGTQYF. The CDR3, as DNA: TGCAGCGCCCGATCGGGGCGGCTAGGGACCCAGTACTTC.

This clonotype has ten or more counts. This chain's CDR3 is CASSQRGPWGTNEKLFF. In DNA, the CDR3 is TGTGCCAGCAGCCAACGGGGCCCCTGGGGAACTAATGAAAAACTGTTTTTT. The chain employs TRBV3-1 and TRBJ1-4; weak D call: TRBD1 (5 bases). CDR1 is LGHDT, CDR2 YNNKEL, per germline (reference sequence). V was trimmed by 2 bases and J by 1 base, leaving 14 bases between them. The CDR3 runs 17 residues.

This clonotype was detected ten times or more. The rearrangement uses TRBV27 and TRBJ2-7, with 9 bases aligning to TRBD2. Trimming at V came to 6 bases and at J to 4 bases, leaving 7 bases not matched to a gene. The germline CDR1 and CDR2 sequences are MNHEY and SMNVEV (reference sequence). CDR3 size: 14 residues. The CDR3 sequence is CASSATSGPYEQYF. CDR3 DNA sequence: TGTGCCAGCAGCGCAACTAGCGGGCCATACGAGCAGTACTTC.

This clonotype was counted at least ten times. One end of the junction is discordant with germline, which a read error may explain. The chain recombines TRBV12-3 or TRBV12-4 with TRBJ2-1, with 7 bases identical to TRBD2. The CDR3 is 17 amino acids. The CDR3 loop is CTSSPDEGGPNYNGQFF. The CDR3 bases are TGTACCAGCAGCCCTGATGAGGGAGGGCCTAACTACAATGGGCAGTTCTTC.